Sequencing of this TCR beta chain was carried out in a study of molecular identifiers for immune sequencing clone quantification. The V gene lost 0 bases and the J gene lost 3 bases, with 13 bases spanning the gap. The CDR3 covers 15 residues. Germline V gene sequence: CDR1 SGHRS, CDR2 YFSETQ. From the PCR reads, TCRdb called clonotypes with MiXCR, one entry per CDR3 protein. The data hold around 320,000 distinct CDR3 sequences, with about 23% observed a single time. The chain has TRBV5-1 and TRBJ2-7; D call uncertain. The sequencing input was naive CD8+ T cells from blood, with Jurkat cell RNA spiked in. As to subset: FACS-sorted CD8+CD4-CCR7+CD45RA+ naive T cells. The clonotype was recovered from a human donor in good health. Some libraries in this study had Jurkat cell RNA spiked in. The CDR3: CASSLDSDGFYEQYF. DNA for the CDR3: TGCGCCAGCAGCTTGGACTCGGACGGGTTCTACGAGCAGTACTTC.